A selection of T cell receptor beta chains follows, all from one sample in a study of cytotoxic CD8 clonotypes in ibrutinib-treated CLL. Clones were read by immunoSEQ multiplex PCR, and TCRdb kept only the in-frame ones, dropping some. The sample holds 2,500 to 3,000 clones, 80% to 85% seen once. Sequencing was performed on PBMCs, taken before ibrutinib treatment. The receptors shown here come from a human donor with chronic lymphocytic leukemia. The CDR3 runs from the conserved cysteine through the conserved F or W. D genes are given only for firm matches.

TRBV5-5,TRBJ1-4,.,CASSFIATNEKLFF
TRBV27,TRBJ2-2,.,CASTEGASVNTGELFF
TRBV11-2,TRBJ2-1,TRBD2,CASSRLAGSYNEQFF
TRBV5-1,TRBJ2-7,.,CASSLDGSYEQYF
TRBV19,TRBJ1-5,TRBD1,CASSQRGQGGQPQHF
TRBV2,TRBJ2-7,TRBD2,CASSGRREGEQYF
TRBV19,TRBJ1-6,.,CASSIGQLSSYNSPLHF
TRBV19,TRBJ1-1,.,CASSVWGLDTEAFF
TRBV11-2,TRBJ1-6,TRBD1,CASSLDRGDSPLHF
TRBV5-5,TRBJ2-7,TRBD1,CASSLETGEAYEQYF
TRBV19,TRBJ1-2,.,CASSRQEGGYGYTF
TRBV7-9,TRBJ2-3,TRBD2,CASSPSLMRGGTDTQYF
TRBV4-1,TRBJ1-2,TRBD1,CASSQLQGAGGYTF
TRBV5-1,TRBJ2-2,.,CASAQANTGELFF
TRBV10-2,TRBJ2-1,TRBD2,CAALGKVATSGGLSYNEQFF
TRBV2,TRBJ2-5,TRBD2,CASMGLAGGLRETQYF
TRBV10-3,TRBJ2-2,.,CAISSGLGDTGELFF
TRBV7-6,TRBJ1-4,TRBD1,CASSQGGEKLFF
TRBV6-5,TRBJ2-1,TRBD2,CASSYGGGAVDEQFF
TRBV7-2,TRBJ2-7,.,CASSHRGYEQYF
TRBV7-9,TRBJ2-1,.,CASSLLLSPTVLSYNEQFF
TRBV19,TRBJ2-5,.,CASSIDPQGWETQYF
TRBV10-3,TRBJ1-1,.,CAISEPGGNTEAFF
TRBV27,TRBJ1-5,.,CASSFGREGQPQHF
TRBV10-3,TRBJ2-7,.,CAISESGGYEQYF
TRBV6-5,TRBJ1-3,.,CASSYARIAGNTIYF
TRBV10-3,TRBJ2-5,TRBD2,CAISQTSGGPRETQYF
TRBV5-6,TRBJ2-5,TRBD2,CASSLGTSGGETQYF
TRBV6-4,TRBJ1-2,.,CASSPRWDSSYGYTF
TRBV29-1,TRBJ2-5,TRBD2,CSVMGLAGGPWETQYF
TRBV11-3,TRBJ2-5,TRBD1,CASSGTGGNKETQYF